Included here is one T cell receptor beta chain sequence, with context. The data are from a study of PD-1 blockade in classical Hodgkin lymphoma. Each and every patient relapsed after autologous stem cell transplantation, and patients got differing brentuximab vedotin exposure. This CDR3 has 13 residues. The V gene lost 5 bases and the J gene lost 7 bases, with 15 bases spanning the gap. Germline loops: CDR1 MNHEY, CDR2 SVGAGI. Produced via immunoSEQ multiplex PCR; TCRdb's table is partial and in-frame only. The table lists nearly 25,000 clones, about 80% of them singletons. This chain joins TRBV6-5 and TRBJ2-7; D could derive from TRBD1 or TRBD2 (5 bases each). This clonotype was sampled from a human donor with classical Hodgkin lymphoma. This material consisted of peripheral blood mononuclear cells (PBMCs), taken at baseline. CDR3 sequence (DNA): TGTGCCAGCAGTATTCCGGGACGTCGTGAGCAGTACTTC. It translates to CASSIPGRREQYF.